This TCR beta chain is from a study of cytomegalovirus exposure and HLA in healthy donors. The wider study: In an early release, HLA-typed donors contributed roughly 85 million unique TCR sequences.

PCR primers comprised 60 Vbeta and 13 Jbeta primers. The protocol was immunoSEQ multiplex PCR, while the TCRdb copy is restricted to in-frame clones and leaves out a portion. The sample comprises about 120,000 clones, more than 75% of which are singletons, and 9.5% to 15% rests with the top ten. The CDR3 spans 15 residues. Germline-derived CDR1 and CDR2 are MNHNS and SASEGT. With V trimmed by 4 bases and J by 3 bases, 4 bases remained unmatched. The chain joins TRBV6-1 to TRBJ1-2, with 11 bases fitting TRBD1. The receptor was isolated from a woman aged 40 to 55 in good health and CMV-seropositive. What was sequenced was PBMCs. The CDR3 coding sequence is TGTGCCAGCAGTGTGGACAGGGGGCAAGACTATGGCTACACCTTC. This translates into CASSVDRGQDYGYTF.